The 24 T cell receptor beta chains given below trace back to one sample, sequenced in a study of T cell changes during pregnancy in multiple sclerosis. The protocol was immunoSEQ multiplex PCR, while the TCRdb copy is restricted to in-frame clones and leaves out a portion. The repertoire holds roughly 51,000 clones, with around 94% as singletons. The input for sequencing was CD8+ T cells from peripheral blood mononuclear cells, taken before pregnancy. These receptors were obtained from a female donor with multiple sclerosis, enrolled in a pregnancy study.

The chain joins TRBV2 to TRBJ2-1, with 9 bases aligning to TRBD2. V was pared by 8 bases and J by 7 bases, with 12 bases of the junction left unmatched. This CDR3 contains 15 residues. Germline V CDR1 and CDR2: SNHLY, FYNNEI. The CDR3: CASSHLAGRGNEQFF. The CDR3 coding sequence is TGTGCCAGCTCCCACCTAGCGGGGCGGGGGAATGAGCAGTTCTTC.

The CDR3 sequence: CASSPGTDSYEQYF. The CDR3 DNA follows: TGTGCCAGCAGCCCCGGGACAGACTCCTACGAGCAGTACTTC. The V gene is TRBV5-5, the J gene TRBJ2-7; TRBD1 aligns across 7 bases. The CDR3 is 14 amino acids. V shed 4 bases, J shed 0 bases, and the junction held 4 bases outside the gene matches. Germline V gene lookup returns CDR1 SGHKS and CDR2 YYEKEE (reference sequence).

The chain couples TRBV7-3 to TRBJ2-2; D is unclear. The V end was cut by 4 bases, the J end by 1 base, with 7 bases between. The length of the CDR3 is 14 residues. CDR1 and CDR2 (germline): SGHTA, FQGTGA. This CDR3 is CASSSTGNTGELFF. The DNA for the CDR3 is TGTGCCAGCAGCTCGACGGGGAACACCGGGGAGCTGTTTTTT.

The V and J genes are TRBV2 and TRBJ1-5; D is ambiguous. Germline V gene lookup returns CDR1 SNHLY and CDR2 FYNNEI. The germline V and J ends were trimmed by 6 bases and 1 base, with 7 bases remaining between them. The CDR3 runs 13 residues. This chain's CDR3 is CASSPISNQPQHF. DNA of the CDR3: TGTGCCAGCAGCCCTATAAGCAATCAGCCCCAGCATTTT. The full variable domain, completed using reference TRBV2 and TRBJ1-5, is EPEVTQTPSHQVTQMGQEVILRCVPISNHLYFYWYRQILGQKVEFLVSFYNNEISEKSEIFDDQFSVERPDGSNFTLKIRSTKLEDSAMYFCASSPISNQPQHFGDGTRLSIL.

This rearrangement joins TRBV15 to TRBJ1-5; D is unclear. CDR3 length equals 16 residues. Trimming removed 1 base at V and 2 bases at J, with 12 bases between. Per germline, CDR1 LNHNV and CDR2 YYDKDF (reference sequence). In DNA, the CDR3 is TGTGCCACCAGCAGAGCACTTTTGATGGGCAATCAGCCCCAGCATTTT. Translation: CATSRALLMGNQPQHF.

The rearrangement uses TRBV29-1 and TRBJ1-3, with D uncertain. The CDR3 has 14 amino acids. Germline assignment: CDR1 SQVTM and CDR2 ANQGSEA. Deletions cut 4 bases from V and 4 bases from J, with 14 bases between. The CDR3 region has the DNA TGCAGCGTTGCAGGAGGAAGTCAAGGAAACACCATATATTTT. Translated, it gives CSVAGGSQGNTIYF.

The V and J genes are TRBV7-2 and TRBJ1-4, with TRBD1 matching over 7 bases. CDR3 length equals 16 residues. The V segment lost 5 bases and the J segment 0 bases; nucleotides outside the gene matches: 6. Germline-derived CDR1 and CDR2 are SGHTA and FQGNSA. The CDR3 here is CASSVGTAPTNEKLFF. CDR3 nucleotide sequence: TGTGCCAGCAGCGTTGGGACAGCCCCAACTAATGAAAAACTGTTTTTT.

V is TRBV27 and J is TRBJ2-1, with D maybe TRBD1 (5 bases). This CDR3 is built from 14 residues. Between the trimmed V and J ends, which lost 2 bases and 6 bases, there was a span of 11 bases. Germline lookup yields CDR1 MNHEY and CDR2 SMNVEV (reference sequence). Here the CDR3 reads CASSLGAAGNEQFF. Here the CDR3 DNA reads TGTGCCAGCAGTTTAGGGGCCGCCGGCAATGAGCAGTTCTTC.

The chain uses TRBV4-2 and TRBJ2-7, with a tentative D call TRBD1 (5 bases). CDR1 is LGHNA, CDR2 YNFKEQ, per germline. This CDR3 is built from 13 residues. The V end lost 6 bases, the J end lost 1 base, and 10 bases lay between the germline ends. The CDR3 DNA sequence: TGTGCCAGCAGTGAGCAGGGATCCTACGAGCAGTACTTC. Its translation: CASSEQGSYEQYF.

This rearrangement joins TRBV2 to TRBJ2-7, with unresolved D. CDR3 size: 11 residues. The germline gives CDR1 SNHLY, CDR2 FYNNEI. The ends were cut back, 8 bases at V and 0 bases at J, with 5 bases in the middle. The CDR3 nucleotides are TGTGCCAGCTCTCCCTCCTACGAGCAGTACTTC. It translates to CASSPSYEQYF.

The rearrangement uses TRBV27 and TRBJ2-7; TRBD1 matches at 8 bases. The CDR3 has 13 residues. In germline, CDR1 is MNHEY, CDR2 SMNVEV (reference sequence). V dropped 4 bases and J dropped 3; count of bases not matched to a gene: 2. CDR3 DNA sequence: TGTGCCAGCAGTTCGGGACAGGACTACGAGCAGTACTTC. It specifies CASSSGQDYEQYF.

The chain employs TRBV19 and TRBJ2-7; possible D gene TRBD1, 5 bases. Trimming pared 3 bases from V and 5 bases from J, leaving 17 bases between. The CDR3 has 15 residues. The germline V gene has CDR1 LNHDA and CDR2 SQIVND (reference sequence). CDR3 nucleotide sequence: TGTGCCAGTAGTATTGGGGCGGCAACTAAGAACGAGCAGTACTTC. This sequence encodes CASSIGAATKNEQYF.

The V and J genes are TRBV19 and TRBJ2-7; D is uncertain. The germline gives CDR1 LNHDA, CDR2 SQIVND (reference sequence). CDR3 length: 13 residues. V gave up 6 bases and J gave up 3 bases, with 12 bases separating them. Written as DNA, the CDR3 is TGTGCCAGTAGCCACGCTAGTGACTACGAGCAGTACTTC. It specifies CASSHASDYEQYF.

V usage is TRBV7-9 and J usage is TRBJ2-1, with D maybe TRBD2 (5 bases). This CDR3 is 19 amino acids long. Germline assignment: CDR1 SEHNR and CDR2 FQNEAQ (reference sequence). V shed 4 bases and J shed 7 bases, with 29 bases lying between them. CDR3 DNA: TGTGCCAGCAGCTCCCCTCCGGCCACAGCGGTCGAAATTGGGAATGAGCAGTTCTTC. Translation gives CASSSPPATAVEIGNEQFF.

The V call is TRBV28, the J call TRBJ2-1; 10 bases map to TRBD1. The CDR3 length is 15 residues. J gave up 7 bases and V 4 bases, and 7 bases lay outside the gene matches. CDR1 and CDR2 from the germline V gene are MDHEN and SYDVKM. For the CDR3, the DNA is TGTGCCAGCAGTTCTCCAGGACAGGGGGGGAATGAGCAGTTCTTC. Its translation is CASSSPGQGGNEQFF.

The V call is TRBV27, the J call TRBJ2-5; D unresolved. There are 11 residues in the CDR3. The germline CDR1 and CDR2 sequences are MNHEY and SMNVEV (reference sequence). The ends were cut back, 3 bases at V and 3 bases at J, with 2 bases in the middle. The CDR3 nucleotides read TGTGCCAGCAGTTTCGAAGAGACCCAGTACTTC. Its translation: CASSFEETQYF.

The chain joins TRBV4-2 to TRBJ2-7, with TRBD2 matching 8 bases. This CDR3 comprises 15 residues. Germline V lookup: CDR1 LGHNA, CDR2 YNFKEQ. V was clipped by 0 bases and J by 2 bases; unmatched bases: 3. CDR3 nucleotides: TGTGCCAGCAGCCAAGAACCCGGGGGGGCCTACGAGCAGTACTTC. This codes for CASSQEPGGAYEQYF.

Here the CDR3 DNA reads TGCGCCAGCAGCCAAGTGATGGGAGGCCTCTACAATGAGCAGTTCTTC. It encodes CASSQVMGGLYNEQFF. This sequence joins TRBV4-1 and TRBJ2-1; perhaps TRBD2 as D (6 bases). Germline assignment: CDR1 MGHRA and CDR2 YSYEKL. CDR3 length: 16 residues. Trimming stripped 1 base from V and 3 bases from J, with 13 bases between.

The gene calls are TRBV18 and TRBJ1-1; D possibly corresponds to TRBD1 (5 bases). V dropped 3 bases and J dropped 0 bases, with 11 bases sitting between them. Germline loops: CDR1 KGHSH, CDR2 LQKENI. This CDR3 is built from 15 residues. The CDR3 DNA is TGTGCCAGCTCACCCGGGTCGGGGGTGAACACTGAAGCTTTCTTT. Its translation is CASSPGSGVNTEAFF.

DNA of the CDR3: TGCGCCAGCAGCTTGGGATTCAGGACACATGAAAAACTGTTTTTT. Amino acid sequence: CASSLGFRTHEKLFF. This chain joins TRBV5-1 and TRBJ1-4, with D perhaps TRBD1 (5 bases). Germline loops: CDR1 SGHRS, CDR2 YFSETQ. Trimming took 0 bases from V and 6 from J, leaving 12 bases between them. This CDR3 region has 15 residues.

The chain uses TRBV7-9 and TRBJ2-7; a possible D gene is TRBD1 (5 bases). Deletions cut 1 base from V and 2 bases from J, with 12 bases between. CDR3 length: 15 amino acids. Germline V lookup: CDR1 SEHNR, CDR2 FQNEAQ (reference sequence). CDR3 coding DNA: TGTGCCAGCAGCTTAGAGACAGACCCCACCTACGAGCAGTACTTC. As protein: CASSLETDPTYEQYF.

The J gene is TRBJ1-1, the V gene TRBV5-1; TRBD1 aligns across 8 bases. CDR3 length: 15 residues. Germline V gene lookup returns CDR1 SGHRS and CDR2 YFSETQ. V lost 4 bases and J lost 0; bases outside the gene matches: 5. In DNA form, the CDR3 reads TGCGCCAGCAGCAGTCGACAGGGGATGAACACTGAAGCTTTCTTT. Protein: CASSSRQGMNTEAFF.

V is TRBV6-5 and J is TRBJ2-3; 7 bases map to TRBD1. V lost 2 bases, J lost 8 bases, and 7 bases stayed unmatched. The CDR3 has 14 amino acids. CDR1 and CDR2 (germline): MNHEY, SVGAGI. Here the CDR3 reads CASSYVGGKVTQYF. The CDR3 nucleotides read TGTGCCAGCAGTTACGTAGGGGGCAAGGTTACGCAGTATTTT.

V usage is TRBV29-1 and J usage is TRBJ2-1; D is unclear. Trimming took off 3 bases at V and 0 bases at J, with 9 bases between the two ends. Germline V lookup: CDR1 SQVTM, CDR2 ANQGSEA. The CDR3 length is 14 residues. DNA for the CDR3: TGCAGCGTTGAGCTGAAGAGCTCCTACAATGAGCAGTTCTTC. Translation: CSVELKSSYNEQFF.